The rows below give T cell receptor beta chains drawn from one sample of a study of OX40 agonist ivuxolimab in advanced cancers. Assay used: immunoSEQ multiplex PCR; TCRdb lists only in-frame clones, some missing. The data hold about 42,000 clones, with 65% to 85% observed a single time. The starting material was CD4+ or CD8+ T cells sorted from blood, obtained in a trial of the OX40 agonist ivuxolimab. The receptors originated from an adult with an advanced solid tumor such as melanoma, head and neck, liver or kidney cancer. CDR3s include the opening cysteine and the closing phenylalanine or tryptophan. D genes are given only for firm matches. The size entry is marked missing in some rows and otherwise reads once, few, many or a size class.

d_call clone_size j_call v_call cdr3_nt cdr3_aa
- - TRBJ2-3 TRBV7-9 TGTGCCAGCAGCCCTCCCCGGACACCAGATACGCAGTATTTT CASSPPRTPDTQYF
TRBD1 - TRBJ1-5 TRBV4-1 TGCGCCAGCAGCCAAGAGGACAGGGAAGGTCGGCCCCAGCATTTT CASSQEDREGRPQHF
- - TRBJ2-3 TRBV4-3 TGCGCCAGCAGCCAAGAGTCCAGAAGCACAGATACGCAGTATTTT CASSQESRSTDTQYF
- hyperexpanded TRBJ1-1 TRBV6-6 TGTGCCAGCAGTTACCCTACGGACAGAACTGAAGCTTTCTTT CASSYPTDRTEAFF
- - TRBJ2-1 TRBV7-3 TGTGCCAGCAGCCCGAAGCGGACCTCCTACAATGAGCAGTTCTTC CASSPKRTSYNEQFF
TRBD2 - TRBJ2-7 TRBV7-2 TGTGCCAGCAGCTTAGGTATATTAGCGGGGCAAAACGAGCAGTACTTC CASSLGILAGQNEQYF
- few TRBJ2-1 TRBV9 TGTGCCAGCAGCGTGGGACGGATCCTAGTGGATGAGCAGTTCTTC CASSVGRILVDEQFF
TRBD1 - TRBJ1-1 TRBV4-3 TGCGCCAGCAGCCAAGTCTACAGGGGGCACACTGAGGCTTTCTTT CASSQVYRGHTEAFF
TRBD1 - TRBJ2-7 TRBV27 TGTGCCAGCAGTCCCGCTCAGGGGGTGCAGTACTTC CASSPAQGVQYF
- - TRBJ2-5 TRBV7-2 TGTGCCAGCAGCTCCCGCAGGGATTCCCAAGAGACCCAGTACTTC CASSSRRDSQETQYF
TRBD1 few TRBJ1-1 TRBV5-4 TGTGCCAGCAGCTTGAGGGGGCGCGGGGTGAACACTGAAGCTTTCTTT CASSLRGRGVNTEAFF
TRBD1 once TRBJ1-5 TRBV7-8 TGTGCCAGCAGCCTGGGACAGGAGATGGGTCAGCCCCAGCATTTT CASSLGQEMGQPQHF
TRBD2 - TRBJ2-5 TRBV28 TGTGCCAGCAGTAGTGGGACTAGCGGGAGCTTATCGGGGGAGACCCAGTACTTC CASSSGTSGSLSGETQYF
TRBD1 - TRBJ1-1 TRBV5-1 TGCGCCAGCGCAGGGGACAGTGAAGCTTTCTTT CASAGDSEAFF
TRBD1 - TRBJ1-5 TRBV29-1 TGCAGCGTACAGGGGGAAGGTCAGCCCCAGCATTTT CSVQGEGQPQHF
- - TRBJ2-7 TRBV11-3 TGTGCCAGCAGCTACCGGGACGGCTCCTACGAGCAGTACTTC CASSYRDGSYEQYF
TRBD2 few TRBJ2-1 TRBV13 TGTGCCAGCAGCTTAAGGTTTGAGGGACTAGCGGGGGGGTTTTTTCAAGTCAATGAGCAGTTCTTC CASSLRFEGLAGGFFQVNEQFF
- - TRBJ2-2 TRBV14 TGTGCCAGCAGTGCTAGCAGGAGGTCCGGGGAGCTGTTTTTT CASSASRRSGELFF
- once TRBJ2-3 TRBV29-1 TGCAGCGTCGAGGATCGACAGAACACAGATACGCAGTATTTT CSVEDRQNTDTQYF
- - TRBJ1-1 TRBV6-5 TGTGCCAGCAGTACGGGATGGGCCGCGAACACTGAAGCTTTCTTT CASSTGWAANTEAFF
TRBD1 - TRBJ2-7 TRBV7-9 TGTGCCAGCAGCTTAGCTAGGACAGGGACCTACGAGCAGTACTTC CASSLARTGTYEQYF
- - TRBJ2-7 TRBV7-6 TGTGCCAGCAGCTTAGGGGCGGGACAGCAAAACGAGCAGTACTTC CASSLGAGQQNEQYF
- few TRBJ1-3 TRBV19 TGTGCCAGTAGTATAGGCTCCTCTGGAAACACCATATATTTT CASSIGSSGNTIYF
- - TRBJ1-1 TRBV19 TGTGCCAGTAGTATAGCTCGAGGGGTTGAAGCTTTCTTT CASSIARGVEAFF
TRBD2 - TRBJ2-1 TRBV2 TGTGCCAGCACTGGCGGGAGGGCCACGAATGAGCAGTTCTTC CASTGGRATNEQFF
- - TRBJ2-7 TRBV9 TGTGCCAGCAGCGTAACGCAGTCCAGCTCCTACGAGCAGTACTTC CASSVTQSSSYEQYF
TRBD1 once TRBJ1-2 TRBV27 TGTGCCAGCAGTGGGGGACAGGTTAATGGCTACACCTTC CASSGGQVNGYTF
- - TRBJ2-1 TRBV28 TGTGCCAGCAGTTTACCCCGGGGCGGGATTCTCTTC CASSLPRGGILF
- once TRBJ2-1 TRBV19 TGTGCCAGTAGCGACCGGCTAGGAGAGCAGTTCTTC CASSDRLGEQFF
TRBD1 - TRBJ1-1 TRBV7-2 TGTGCCAGCACCTTTCAAGGGGGCGGATCGACTGAAGCTTTCTTT CASTFQGGGSTEAFF
- - TRBJ1-3 TRBV9 TGTGCCAGCAGCGTAGAGGCTGGTGGAAACACCATATATTTT CASSVEAGGNTIYF
- - TRBJ1-1 TRBV6-1 TGTGCCAGCAGTGAAGTACGGGCTACCGAAGCTTTCTTT CASSEVRATEAFF
- - TRBJ2-3 TRBV29-1 TGCAGCGTTAGAGCAGGCGTCACAGATACGCAGTATTTT CSVRAGVTDTQYF
TRBD2 - TRBJ2-2 TRBV5-4 TGTGCCAGCAGCTGGACTAGCGGGAGTTACACCGGGGAGCTGTTTTTT CASSWTSGSYTGELFF
TRBD1 - TRBJ2-2 TRBV5-5 TGTGCCAGCAGACCTACGGGACAGGGGGCGACCCCCGGGGAGCTGTTTTTT CASRPTGQGATPGELFF
- - TRBJ2-2 TRBV30 TGTGCCTGGAGTGTACTAGGGGGAACCGGGGAGCTGTTTTTT CAWSVLGGTGELFF
- - TRBJ2-5 TRBV29-1 TGCAGCGTAGTTCGGGGGCTGGGGGAGACCCAGTACTTC CSVVRGLGETQYF
TRBD1 - TRBJ2-5 TRBV4-3 TGCGCCAGCAGCCAAGATCCACGCGGAACAGGGGCCCAAGAGACCCAGTACTTC CASSQDPRGTGAQETQYF
- - TRBJ2-6 TRBV5-5 TGTGCCAGCAGCTTGGAAGGGGGCAACGTCCTGACTTTC CASSLEGGNVLTF
TRBD1 - TRBJ1-1 TRBV5-3 TGTGCCATTCACAGGGGAGTGGGCACTGAAGCTTTCTTT CAIHRGVGTEAFF
TRBD2 - TRBJ2-3 TRBV7-8 TGTGCCAGCAGCTTAGACTTAACCGGGGGGACAGATACGCAGTATTTT CASSLDLTGGTDTQYF
- - TRBJ1-6 TRBV18 TGTGCCAGCTCACCTGGGTCGGGGTCCTATAATTCACCCCTCCACTTT CASSPGSGSYNSPLHF
- - TRBJ2-3 TRBV19 TGTGCCAGTAGTAAGACCCCTGACTCAGATACGCAGTATTTT CASSKTPDSDTQYF
- - TRBJ2-3 TRBV5-8 TGTGCCAGCAGCCCGAATCAACGCACAGATACGCAGTATTTT CASSPNQRTDTQYF
- - TRBJ2-1 TRBV19 TGTGCCAGTAGTATATCGGGGCCCATTGGACTCAATGAGCAGTTCTTC CASSISGPIGLNEQFF